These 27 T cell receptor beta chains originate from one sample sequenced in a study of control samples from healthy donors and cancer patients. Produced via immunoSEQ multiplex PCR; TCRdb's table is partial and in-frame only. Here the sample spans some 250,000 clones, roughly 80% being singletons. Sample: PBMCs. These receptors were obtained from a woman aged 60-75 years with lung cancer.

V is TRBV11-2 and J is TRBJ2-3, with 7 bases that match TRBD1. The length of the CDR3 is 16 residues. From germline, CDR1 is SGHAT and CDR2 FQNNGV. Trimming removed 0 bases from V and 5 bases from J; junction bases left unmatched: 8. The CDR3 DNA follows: TGTGCCAGCAGCTTAGATAAGAGGGGGCCGGGAGATACGCAGTATTTT. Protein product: CASSLDKRGPGDTQYF. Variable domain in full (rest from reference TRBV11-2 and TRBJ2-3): EAGVAQSPRYKIIEKRQSVAFWCNPISGHATLYWYQQILGQGPKLLIQFQNNGVVDDSQLPKDRFSAERLKGVDSTLKIQPAKLEDSAVYLCASSLDKRGPGDTQYFGPGTRLTVL.

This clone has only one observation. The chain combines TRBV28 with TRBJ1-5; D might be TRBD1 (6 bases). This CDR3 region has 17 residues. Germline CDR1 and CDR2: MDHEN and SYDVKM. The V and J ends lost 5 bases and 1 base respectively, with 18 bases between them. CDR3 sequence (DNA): TGTGCCAGCAGTCCACCGGCGGGACACCTGAGCAATCAGCCCCAGCATTTT. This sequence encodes CASSPPAGHLSNQPQHF.

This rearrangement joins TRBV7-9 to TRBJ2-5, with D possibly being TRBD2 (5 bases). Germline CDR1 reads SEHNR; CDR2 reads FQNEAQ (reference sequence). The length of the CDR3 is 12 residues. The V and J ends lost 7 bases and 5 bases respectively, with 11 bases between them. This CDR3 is CASTQQRETQYF. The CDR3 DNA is TGTGCCAGCACGCAACAGCGGGAGACCCAGTACTTC.

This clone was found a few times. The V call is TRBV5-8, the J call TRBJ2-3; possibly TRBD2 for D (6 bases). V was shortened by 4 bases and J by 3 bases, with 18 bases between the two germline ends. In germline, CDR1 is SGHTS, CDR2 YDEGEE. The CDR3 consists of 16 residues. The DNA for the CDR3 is TGTGCCAGCAGCCCCCTGGGGACTGCCACGACAGATACGCAGTATTTT. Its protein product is CASSPLGTATTDTQYF.

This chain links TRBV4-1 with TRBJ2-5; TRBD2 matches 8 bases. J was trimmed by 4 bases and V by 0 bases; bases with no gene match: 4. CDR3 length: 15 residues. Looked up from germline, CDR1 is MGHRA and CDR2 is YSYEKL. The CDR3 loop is CASSQERGEGETQYF. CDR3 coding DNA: TGCGCCAGCAGCCAAGAGCGGGGGGAGGGAGAGACCCAGTACTTC.

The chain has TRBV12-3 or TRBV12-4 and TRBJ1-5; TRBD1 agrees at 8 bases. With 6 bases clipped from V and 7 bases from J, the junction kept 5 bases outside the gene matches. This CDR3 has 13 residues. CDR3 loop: CASRIQGGQPQHF. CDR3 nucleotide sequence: TGTGCCAGCAGGATACAGGGGGGACAGCCCCAGCATTTT.

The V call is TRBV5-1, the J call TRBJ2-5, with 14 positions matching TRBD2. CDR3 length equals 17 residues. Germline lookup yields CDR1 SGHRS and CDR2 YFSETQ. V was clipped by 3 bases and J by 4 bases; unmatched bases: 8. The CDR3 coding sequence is TGCGCCAGCAGCTATTCGACTAGCGGGGGGGCCGGAGAGACCCAGTACTTC. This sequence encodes CASSYSTSGGAGETQYF.

The CDR3 DNA follows: TGTGCCAGCAGCCTAAGGGGCGGGAGGGACGAGCAGTACTTC. The encoded protein is CASSLRGGRDEQYF. The rearrangement links TRBV13 to TRBJ2-7; 9 bases are shared with TRBD2. This CDR3 comprises 14 residues. Unmatched junction bases numbered 7, after V lost 5 bases and J lost 5 bases. The V gene's germline CDR1 is PRHDT and CDR2 FYEKMQ (reference sequence).

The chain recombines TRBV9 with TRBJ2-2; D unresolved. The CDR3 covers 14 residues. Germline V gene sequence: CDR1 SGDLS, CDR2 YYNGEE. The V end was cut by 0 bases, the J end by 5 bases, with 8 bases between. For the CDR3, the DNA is TGTGCCAGCAGCGTAGTGGCAGAAACCGGGGAGCTGTTTTTT. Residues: CASSVVAETGELFF.

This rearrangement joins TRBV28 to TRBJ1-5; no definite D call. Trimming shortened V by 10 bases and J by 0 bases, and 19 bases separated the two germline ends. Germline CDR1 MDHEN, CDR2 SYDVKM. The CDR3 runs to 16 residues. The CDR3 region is CAISEGTAYSNQPQHF. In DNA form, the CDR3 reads TGTGCCATCTCAGAGGGTACAGCTTATAGCAATCAGCCCCAGCATTTT.

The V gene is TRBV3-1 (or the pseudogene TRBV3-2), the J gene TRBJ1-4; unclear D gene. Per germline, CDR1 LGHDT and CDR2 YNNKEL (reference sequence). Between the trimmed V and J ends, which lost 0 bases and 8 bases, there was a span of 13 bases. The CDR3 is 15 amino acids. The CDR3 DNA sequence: TGTGCCAGCAGCCAAGAATTGGCTGGGTACGAAAAACTGTTTTTT. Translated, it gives CASSQELAGYEKLFF.

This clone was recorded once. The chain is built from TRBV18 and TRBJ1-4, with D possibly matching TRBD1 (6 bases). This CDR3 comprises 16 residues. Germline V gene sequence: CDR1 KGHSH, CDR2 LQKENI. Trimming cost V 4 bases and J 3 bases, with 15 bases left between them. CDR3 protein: CASSQNGGAPNEKLFF. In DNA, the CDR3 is TGTGCCAGCTCACAAAACGGGGGCGCGCCTAATGAAAAACTGTTTTTT.

The CDR3 sequence: CASSMGGRLNTGELFF. CDR3 sequence (DNA): TGTGCCAGTAGTATGGGGGGGCGCCTAAACACCGGGGAGCTGTTTTTT. The chain uses TRBV19 and TRBJ2-2, with D possibly being TRBD2 (7 bases). Trimming cost V 3 bases and J 2 bases, with 13 bases left between them. The CDR3 length is 16 residues. CDR1 LNHDA and CDR2 SQIVND come from the germline V gene (reference sequence).

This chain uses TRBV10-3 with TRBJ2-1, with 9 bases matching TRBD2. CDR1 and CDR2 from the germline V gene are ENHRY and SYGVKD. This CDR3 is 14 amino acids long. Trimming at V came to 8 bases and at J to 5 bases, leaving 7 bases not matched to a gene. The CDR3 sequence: CAIATGLANNEQFF. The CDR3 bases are TGTGCCATCGCTACGGGACTAGCCAACAATGAGCAGTTCTTC.

CDR3 sequence: CASSLGQGNLETQYF. CDR3 in DNA: TGCGCCAGCAGCTTGGGACAGGGGAATTTAGAGACCCAGTACTTC. This rearrangement joins TRBV5-1 to TRBJ2-5, with 8 bases identical to TRBD1. The V gene's germline CDR1 is SGHRS and CDR2 YFSETQ. This CDR3 is 15 amino acids long. J was trimmed by 4 bases and V by 0 bases; bases with no gene match: 5.

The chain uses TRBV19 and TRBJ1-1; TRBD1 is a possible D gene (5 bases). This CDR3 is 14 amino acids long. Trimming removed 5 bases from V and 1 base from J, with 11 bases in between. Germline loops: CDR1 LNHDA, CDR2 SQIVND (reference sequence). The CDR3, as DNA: TGTGCCAGTAGTCGGGGGTTGGGGAACACTGAAGCTTTCTTT. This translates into CASSRGLGNTEAFF.

CDR3 DNA: TGTGCCAGCAGCCAGAGGGGGACGAGGGGGAGCTCCTACGAGCAGTACTTC. This sequence encodes CASSQRGTRGSSYEQYF. V usage is TRBV3-1 (or the pseudogene TRBV3-2) and J usage is TRBJ2-7; a weak D match, TRBD1 (6 bases). Deletions cut 3 bases from V and 0 bases from J, with 18 bases between. The germline V gene has CDR1 LGHDT and CDR2 YNNKEL (reference sequence). The CDR3 spans 17 residues.

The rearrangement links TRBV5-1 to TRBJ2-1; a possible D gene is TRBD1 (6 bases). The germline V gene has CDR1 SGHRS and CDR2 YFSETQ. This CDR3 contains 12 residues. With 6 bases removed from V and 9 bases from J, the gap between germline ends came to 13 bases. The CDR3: CASKKGVREQFF. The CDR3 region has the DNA TGCGCCAGCAAAAAGGGGGTTCGTGAGCAGTTCTTC.

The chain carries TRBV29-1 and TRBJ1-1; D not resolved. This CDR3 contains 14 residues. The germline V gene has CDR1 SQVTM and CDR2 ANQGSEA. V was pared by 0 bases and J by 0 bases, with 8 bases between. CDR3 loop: CSVEDRQMNTEAFF. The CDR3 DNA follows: TGCAGCGTTGAAGACCGGCAAATGAACACTGAAGCTTTCTTT. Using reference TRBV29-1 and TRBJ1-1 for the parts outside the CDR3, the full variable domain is SAVISQKPSRDICQRGTSLTIQCQVDSQVTMMFWYRQQPGQSLTLIATANQGSEATYESGFVIDKFPISRPNLTFSTLTVSNMSPEDSSIYLCSVEDRQMNTEAFFGQGTRLTVV.

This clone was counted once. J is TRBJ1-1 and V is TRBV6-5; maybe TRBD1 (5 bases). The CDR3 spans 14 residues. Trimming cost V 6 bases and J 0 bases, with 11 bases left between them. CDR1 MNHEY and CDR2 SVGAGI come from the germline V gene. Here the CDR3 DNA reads TGTGCCAGCAGACAGGCCCCGATGAACACTGAAGCTTTCTTT. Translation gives CASRQAPMNTEAFF.

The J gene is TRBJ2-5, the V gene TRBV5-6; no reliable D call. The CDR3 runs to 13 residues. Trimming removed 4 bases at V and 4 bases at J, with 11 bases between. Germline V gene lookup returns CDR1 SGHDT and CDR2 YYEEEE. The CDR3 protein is CASSIKLRETQYF. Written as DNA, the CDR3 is TGTGCCAGCAGCATAAAGCTCCGAGAGACCCAGTACTTC.

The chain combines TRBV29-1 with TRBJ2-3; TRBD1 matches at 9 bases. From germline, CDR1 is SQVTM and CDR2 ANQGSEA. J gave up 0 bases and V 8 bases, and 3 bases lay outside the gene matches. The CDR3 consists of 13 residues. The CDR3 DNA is TGCAGCAGCGGACAGGGGAGCACAGATACGCAGTATTTT. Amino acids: CSSGQGSTDTQYF.

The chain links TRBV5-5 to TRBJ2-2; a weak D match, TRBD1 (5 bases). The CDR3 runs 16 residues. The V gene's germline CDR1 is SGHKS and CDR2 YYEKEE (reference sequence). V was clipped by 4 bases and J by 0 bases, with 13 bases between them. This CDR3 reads CASSLLYRTNTGELFF. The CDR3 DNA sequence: TGTGCCAGCAGCCTCCTTTACAGGACGAACACCGGGGAGCTGTTTTTT.

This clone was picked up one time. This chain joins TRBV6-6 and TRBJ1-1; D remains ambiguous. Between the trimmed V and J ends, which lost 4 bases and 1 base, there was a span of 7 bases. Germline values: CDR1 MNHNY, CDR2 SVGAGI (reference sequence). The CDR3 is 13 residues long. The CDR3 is CASSSHWNTEAFF. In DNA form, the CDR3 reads TGTGCCAGCAGTTCCCATTGGAACACTGAAGCTTTCTTT.

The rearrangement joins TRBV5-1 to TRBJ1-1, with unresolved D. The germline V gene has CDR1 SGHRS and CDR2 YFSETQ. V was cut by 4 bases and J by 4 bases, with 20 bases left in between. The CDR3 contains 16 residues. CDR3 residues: CASSLRTDGSTTEAFF. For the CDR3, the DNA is TGCGCCAGCAGCCTACGGACGGACGGCTCGACCACTGAAGCTTTCTTT. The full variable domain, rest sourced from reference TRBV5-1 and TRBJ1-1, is KAGVTQTPRYLIKTRGQQVTLSCSPISGHRSVSWYQQTPGQGLQFLFEYFSETQRNKGNFPGRFSGRQFSNSRSEMNVSTLELGDSALYLCASSLRTDGSTTEAFFGQGTRLTVV.

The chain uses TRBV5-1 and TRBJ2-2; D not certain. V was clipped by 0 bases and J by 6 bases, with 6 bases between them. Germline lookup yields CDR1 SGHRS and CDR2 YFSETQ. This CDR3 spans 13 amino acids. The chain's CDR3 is CASSLVSAGELFF. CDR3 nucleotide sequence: TGCGCCAGCAGCTTGGTTAGTGCCGGGGAGCTGTTTTTT.

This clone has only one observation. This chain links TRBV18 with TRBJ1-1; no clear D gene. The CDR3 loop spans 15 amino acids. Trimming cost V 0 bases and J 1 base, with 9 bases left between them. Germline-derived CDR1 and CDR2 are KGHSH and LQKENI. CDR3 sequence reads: CASSPPQRANTEAFF. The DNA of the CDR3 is TGTGCCAGCTCACCACCCCAGCGAGCGAACACTGAAGCTTTCTTT.